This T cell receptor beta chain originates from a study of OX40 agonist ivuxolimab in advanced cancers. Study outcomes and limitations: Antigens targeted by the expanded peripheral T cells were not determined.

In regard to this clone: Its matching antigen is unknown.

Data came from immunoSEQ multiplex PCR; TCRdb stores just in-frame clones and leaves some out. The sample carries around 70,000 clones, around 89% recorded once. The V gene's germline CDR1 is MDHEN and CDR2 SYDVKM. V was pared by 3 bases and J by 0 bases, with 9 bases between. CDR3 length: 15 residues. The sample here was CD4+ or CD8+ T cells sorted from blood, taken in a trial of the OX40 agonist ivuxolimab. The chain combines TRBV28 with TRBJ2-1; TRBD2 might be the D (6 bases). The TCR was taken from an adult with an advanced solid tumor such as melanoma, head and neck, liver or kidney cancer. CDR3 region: CASSLAGRSYNEQFF. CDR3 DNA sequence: TGTGCCAGCAGTTTGGCGGGACGCTCCTACAATGAGCAGTTCTTC.